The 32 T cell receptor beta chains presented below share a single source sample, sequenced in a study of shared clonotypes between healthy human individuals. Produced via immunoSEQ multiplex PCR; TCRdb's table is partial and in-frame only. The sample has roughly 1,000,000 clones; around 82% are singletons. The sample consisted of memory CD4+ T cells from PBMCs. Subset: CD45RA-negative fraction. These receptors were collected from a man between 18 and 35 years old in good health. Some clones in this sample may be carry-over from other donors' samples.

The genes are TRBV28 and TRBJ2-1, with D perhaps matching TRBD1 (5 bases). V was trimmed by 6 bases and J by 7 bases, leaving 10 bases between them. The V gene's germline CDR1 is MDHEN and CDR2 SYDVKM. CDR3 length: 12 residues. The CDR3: CASSRDGNEQFF. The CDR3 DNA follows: TGTGCCAGCAGCAGGGATGGGAATGAGCAGTTCTTC.

CDR3 loop: CASTRTGGFYEQYF. DNA for the CDR3: TGTGCCAGCACCAGGACAGGGGGCTTCTACGAGCAGTACTTC. The gene calls are TRBV25-1 and TRBJ2-7, with 11 bases aligning to TRBD1. This CDR3 spans 14 amino acids. V shed 7 bases, J shed 3 bases, and the junction held 5 bases outside the gene matches. The germline CDR1 and CDR2 sequences are MGHDK and SYGVNS.

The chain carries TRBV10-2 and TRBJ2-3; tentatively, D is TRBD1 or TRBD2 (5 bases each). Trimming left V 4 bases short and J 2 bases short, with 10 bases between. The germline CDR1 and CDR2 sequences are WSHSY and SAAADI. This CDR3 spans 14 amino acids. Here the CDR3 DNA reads TGCGCCAGCAGTGGGCAGGGAGCCACAGATACGCAGTATTTT. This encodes CASSGQGATDTQYF.

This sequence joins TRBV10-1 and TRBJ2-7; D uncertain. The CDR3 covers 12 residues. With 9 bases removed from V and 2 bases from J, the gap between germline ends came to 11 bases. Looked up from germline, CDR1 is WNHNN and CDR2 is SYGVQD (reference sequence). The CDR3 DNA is TGCGCCAGGCCCGGCTGGCCCTACGAGCAGTACTTC. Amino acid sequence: CARPGWPYEQYF.

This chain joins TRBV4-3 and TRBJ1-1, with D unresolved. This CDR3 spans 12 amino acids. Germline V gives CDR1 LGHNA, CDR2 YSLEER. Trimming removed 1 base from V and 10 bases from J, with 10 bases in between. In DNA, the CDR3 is TGCGCCAGCAGCCAAGGTGGGAGGGCAGCTTTCTTT. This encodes CASSQGGRAAFF.

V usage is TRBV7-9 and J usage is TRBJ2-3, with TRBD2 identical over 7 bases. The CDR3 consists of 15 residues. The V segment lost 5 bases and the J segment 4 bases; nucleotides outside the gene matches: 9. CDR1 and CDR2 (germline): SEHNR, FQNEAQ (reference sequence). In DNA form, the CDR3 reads TGTGCCAGCAGCCCCCAGGGAGGGGTCGCAGATACGCAGTATTTT. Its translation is CASSPQGGVADTQYF.

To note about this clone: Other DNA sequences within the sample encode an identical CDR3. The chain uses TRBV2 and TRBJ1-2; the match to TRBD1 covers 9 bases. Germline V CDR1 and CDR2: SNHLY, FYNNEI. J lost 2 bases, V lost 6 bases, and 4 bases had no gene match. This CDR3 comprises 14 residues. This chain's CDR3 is CASRGDRGNYGYTF. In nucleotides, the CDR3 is TGTGCCAGCAGGGGAGACAGGGGGAACTATGGCTACACCTTC. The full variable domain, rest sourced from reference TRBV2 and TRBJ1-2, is EPEVTQTPSHQVTQMGQEVILRCVPISNHLYFYWYRQILGQKVEFLVSFYNNEISEKSEIFDDQFSVERPDGSNFTLKIRSTKLEDSAMYFCASRGDRGNYGYTFGSGTRLTVV.

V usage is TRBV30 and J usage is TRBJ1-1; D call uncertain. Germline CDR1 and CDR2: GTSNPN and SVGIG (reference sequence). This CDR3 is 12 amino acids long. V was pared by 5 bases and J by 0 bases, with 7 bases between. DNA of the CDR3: TGTGCCTGGTCCGGGATGAACACTGAAGCTTTCTTT. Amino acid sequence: CAWSGMNTEAFF.

The CDR3: CASSRGTRLLAAREGNIQYF. Here the CDR3 DNA reads TGTGCCAGCAGCAGAGGAACTAGGTTGTTAGCGGCCAGAGAGGGAAACATTCAGTACTTC. The rearrangement joins TRBV21-1 to TRBJ2-4; the DNA was not compared with TRBD2, the D call given in the table. TRBV21-1 is annotated as a pseudogene. The CDR3 has 20 residues.

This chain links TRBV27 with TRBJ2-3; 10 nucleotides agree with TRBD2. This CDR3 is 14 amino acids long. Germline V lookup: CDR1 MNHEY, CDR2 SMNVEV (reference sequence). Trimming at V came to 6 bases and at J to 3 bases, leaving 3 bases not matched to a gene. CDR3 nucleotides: TGTGCCAGCAGGCTAGCGGGAGCAACAGATACGCAGTATTTT. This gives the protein CASRLAGATDTQYF.

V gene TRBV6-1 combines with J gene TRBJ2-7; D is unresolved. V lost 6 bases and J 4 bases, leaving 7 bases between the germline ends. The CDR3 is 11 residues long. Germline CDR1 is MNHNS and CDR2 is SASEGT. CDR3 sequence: CASSDSYEQYF. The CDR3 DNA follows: TGTGCCAGCAGCGATTCGTACGAGCAGTACTTC.

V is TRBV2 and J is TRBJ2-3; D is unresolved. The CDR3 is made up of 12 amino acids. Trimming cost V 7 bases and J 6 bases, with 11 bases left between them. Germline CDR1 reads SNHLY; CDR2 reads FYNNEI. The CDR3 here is CASTRSGDTQYF. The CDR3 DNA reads TGTGCCAGCACCCGATCCGGGGATACGCAGTATTTT.

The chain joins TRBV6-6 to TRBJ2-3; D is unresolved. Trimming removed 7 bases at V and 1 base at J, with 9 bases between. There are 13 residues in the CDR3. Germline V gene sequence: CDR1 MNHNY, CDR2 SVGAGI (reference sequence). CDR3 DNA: TGTGCCAGCAAAGTACTGGGCACAGATACGCAGTATTTT. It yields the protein CASKVLGTDTQYF.

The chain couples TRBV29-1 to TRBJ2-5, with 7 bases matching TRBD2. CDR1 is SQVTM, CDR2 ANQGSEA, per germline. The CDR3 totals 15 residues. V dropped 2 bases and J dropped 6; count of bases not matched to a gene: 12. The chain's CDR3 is CSVEFIAAGVKTQYF. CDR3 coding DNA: TGCAGCGTTGAATTTATAGCGGCGGGAGTGAAGACCCAGTACTTC.

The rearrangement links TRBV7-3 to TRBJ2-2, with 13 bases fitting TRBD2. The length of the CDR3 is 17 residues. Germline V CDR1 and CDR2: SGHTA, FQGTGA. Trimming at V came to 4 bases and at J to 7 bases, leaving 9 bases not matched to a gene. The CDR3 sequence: CASSYVGTSGNLGELFF. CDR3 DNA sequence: TGTGCCAGCAGCTATGTGGGGACTAGCGGGAACCTCGGGGAGCTGTTTTTT. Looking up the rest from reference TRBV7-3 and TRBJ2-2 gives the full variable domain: GAGVSQTPSNKVTEKGKYVELRCDPISGHTALYWYRQSLGQGPEFLIYFQGTGAADDSGLPNDRFFAVRPEGSVSTLKIQRTERGDSAVYLCASSYVGTSGNLGELFFGEGSRLTVL.

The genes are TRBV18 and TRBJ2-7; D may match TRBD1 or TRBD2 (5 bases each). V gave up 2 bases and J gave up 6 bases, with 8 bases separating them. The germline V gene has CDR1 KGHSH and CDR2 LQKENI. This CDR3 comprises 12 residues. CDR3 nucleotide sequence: TGTGCCAGCTCACCATGGGGGACCGAGCAGTACTTC. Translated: CASSPWGTEQYF.

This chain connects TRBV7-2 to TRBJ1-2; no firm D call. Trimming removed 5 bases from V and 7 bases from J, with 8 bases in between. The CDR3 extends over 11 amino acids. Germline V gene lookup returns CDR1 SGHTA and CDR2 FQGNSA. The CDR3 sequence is CASSLSGGYTF. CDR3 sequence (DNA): TGTGCCAGCAGCCTGTCGGGTGGCTACACCTTC.

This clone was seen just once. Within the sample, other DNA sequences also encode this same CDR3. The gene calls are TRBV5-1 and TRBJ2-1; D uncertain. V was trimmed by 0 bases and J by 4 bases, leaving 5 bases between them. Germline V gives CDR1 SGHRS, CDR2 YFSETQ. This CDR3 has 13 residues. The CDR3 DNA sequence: TGCGCCAGCAGCTTGGATCGATACAATGAGCAGTTCTTC. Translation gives CASSLDRYNEQFF.

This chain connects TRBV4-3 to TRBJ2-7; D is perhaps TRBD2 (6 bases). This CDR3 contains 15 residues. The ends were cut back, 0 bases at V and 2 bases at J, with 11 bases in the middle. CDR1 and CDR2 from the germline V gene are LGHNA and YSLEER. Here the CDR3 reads CASSQDHGGTYEQYF. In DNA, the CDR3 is TGCGCCAGCAGCCAAGATCACGGGGGTACCTACGAGCAGTACTTC.

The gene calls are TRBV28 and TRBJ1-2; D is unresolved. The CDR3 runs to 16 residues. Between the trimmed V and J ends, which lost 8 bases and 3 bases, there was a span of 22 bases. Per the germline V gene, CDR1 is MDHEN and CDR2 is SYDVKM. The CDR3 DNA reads TGTGCCAGCCTCTCCTTTCTCCGGGCGTCGGACTATGGCTACACCTTC. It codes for CASLSFLRASDYGYTF.

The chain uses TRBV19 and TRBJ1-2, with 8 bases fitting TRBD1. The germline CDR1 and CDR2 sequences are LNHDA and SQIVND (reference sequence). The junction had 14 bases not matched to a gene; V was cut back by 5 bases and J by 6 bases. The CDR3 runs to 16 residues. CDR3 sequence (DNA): TGTGCCAGTAGTCCCCTCCGGGACAGGAGGTGGGATGGCTACACCTTC. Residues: CASSPLRDRRWDGYTF.

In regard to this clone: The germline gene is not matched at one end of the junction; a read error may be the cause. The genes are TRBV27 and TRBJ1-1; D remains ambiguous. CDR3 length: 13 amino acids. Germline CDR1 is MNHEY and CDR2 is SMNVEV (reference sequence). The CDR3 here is CASSSLTNAEAFF. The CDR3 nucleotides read TGTGCCAGCAGTTCCCTTACGAACGCTGAAGCTTTCTTT.

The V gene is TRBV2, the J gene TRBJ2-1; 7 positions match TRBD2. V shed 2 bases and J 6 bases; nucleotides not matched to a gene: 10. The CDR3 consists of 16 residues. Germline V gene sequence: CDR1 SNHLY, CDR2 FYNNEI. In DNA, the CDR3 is TGTGCCAGCAGTGAATACGGGGGGAATTCAGTCAATGAGCAGTTCTTC. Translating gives CASSEYGGNSVNEQFF.

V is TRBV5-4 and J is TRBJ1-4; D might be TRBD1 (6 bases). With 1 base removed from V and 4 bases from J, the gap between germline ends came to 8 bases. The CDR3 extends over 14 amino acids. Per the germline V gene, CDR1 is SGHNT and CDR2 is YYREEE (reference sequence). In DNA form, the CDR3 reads TGTGCCAGCAGCTTGACAGGGATTAATGAAAAACTGTTTTTT. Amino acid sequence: CASSLTGINEKLFF.

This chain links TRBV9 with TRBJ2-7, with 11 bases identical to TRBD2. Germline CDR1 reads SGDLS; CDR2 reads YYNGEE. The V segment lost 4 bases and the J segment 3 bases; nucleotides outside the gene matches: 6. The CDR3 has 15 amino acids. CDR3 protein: CASSSTSGINYEQYF. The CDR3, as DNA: TGTGCCAGCAGCTCGACTAGCGGGATCAACTACGAGCAGTACTTC.

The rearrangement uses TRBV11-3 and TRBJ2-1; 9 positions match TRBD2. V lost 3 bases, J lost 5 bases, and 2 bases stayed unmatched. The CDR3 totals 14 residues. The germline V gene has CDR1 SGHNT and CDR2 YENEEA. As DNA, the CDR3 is TGTGCCAGCAGCTTTTCTAGCGGGAACAATGAGCAGTTCTTC. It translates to CASSFSSGNNEQFF.

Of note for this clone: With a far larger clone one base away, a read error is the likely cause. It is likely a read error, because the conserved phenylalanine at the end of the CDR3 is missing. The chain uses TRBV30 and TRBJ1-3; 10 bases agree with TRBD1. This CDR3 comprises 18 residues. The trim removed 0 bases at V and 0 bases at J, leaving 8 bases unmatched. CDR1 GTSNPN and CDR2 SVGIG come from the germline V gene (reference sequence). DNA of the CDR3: TGTGCCTGGAGTGTAGGGGACAGGGGATACCCCTCTGGAAACACCATATATCTT. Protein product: CAWSVGDRGYPSGNTIYL.

The CDR3 protein is CASSGGTSGRETQYF. The CDR3 region has the DNA TGCGCCAGCAGCGGGGGGACTAGCGGGAGAGAGACCCAGTACTTC. J is TRBJ2-5 and V is TRBV5-1; the match to TRBD2 covers 14 bases. The V gene's germline CDR1 is SGHRS and CDR2 YFSETQ. With V trimmed by 4 bases and J by 4 bases, 3 bases remained unmatched. CDR3 length equals 15 residues.

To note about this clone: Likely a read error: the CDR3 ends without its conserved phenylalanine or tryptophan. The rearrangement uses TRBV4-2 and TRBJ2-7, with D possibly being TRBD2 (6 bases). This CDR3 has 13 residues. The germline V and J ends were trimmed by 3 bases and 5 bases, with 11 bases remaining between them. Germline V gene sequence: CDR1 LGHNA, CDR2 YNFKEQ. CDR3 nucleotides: TGTGCCAGCAGCCAGGAGGGACTTGACGAGCAGTACCTC. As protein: CASSQEGLDEQYL.

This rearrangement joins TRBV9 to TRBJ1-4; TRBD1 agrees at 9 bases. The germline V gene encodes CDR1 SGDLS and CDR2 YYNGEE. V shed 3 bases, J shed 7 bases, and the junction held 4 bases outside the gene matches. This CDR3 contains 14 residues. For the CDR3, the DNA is TGTGCCAGCAGCGAGGGGACAGGGAGTGAAAAACTGTTTTTT. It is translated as CASSEGTGSEKLFF.

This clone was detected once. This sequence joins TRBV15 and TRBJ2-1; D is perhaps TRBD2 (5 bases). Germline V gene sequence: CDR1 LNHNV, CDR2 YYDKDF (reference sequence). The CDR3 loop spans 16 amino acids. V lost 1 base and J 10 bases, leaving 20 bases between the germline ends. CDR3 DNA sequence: TGTGCCACCAGCAGAGTCCCCCCCTCCCGGGATCGAGAGCAGTTCTTC. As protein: CATSRVPPSRDREQFF. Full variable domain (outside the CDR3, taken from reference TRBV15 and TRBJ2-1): DAMVIQNPRYQVTQFGKPVTLSCSQTLNHNVMYWYQQKSSQAPKLLFHYYDKDFNNEADTPDNFQSRRPNTSFCFLDIRSPGLGDTAMYLCATSRVPPSRDREQFFGPGTRLTVL.

The CDR3 DNA sequence: TGTGCCAGCAGCTTAGGGGCAGGGGCTGGAAACACCATATATTTT. Protein: CASSLGAGAGNTIYF. The genes are TRBV7-2 and TRBJ1-3, with D perhaps matching TRBD1 (6 bases). CDR1 SGHTA and CDR2 FQGNSA come from the germline V gene. Trimming cost V 1 base and J 2 bases, with 9 bases left between them. The CDR3 extends over 15 amino acids.